Following are 2 T cell receptor beta chains from one sample sequenced in a study of cytomegalovirus exposure and HLA in healthy donors. The repertoire was sequenced with immunoSEQ multiplex PCR; TCRdb's copy has only in-frame clones and lacks some. Altogether 55,000 to 75,000 clones are present, 95% being singletons, with the ten largest covering 6% to 8.5%. Sample: PBMCs. The receptors originated from a young woman in good health and CMV-seropositive.

The rearrangement uses TRBV21-1 and TRBJ1-1. TRBV21-1 is a recognized pseudogene. The CDR3 totals 15 residues. The CDR3 protein is CASSKKFPGVTEAFF. CDR3 in DNA: TGTGCCAGCAGCAAAAAGTTCCCGGGGGTCACTGAAGCTTTCTTT.

J is TRBJ2-1 and V is TRBV28, with D perhaps TRBD1 (5 bases). Germline V gene sequence: CDR1 MDHEN, CDR2 SYDVKM. The CDR3 is 15 amino acids. Trimming shortened V by 3 bases and J by 1 base, and 10 bases separated the two germline ends. In nucleotides, the CDR3 is TGTGCCAGCAGTTTGTCCGACAGTTCCTACAATGAGCAGTTCTTC. This sequence encodes CASSLSDSSYNEQFF.